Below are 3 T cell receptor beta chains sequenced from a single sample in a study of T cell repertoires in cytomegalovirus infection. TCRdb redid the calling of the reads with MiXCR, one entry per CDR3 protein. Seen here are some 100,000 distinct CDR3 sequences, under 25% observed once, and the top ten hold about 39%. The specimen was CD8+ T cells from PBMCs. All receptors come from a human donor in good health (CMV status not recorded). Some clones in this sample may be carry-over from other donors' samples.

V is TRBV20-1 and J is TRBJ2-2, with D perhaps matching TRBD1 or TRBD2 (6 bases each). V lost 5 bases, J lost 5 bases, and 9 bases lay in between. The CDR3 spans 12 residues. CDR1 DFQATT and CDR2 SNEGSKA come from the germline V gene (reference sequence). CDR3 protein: CSARRGTGELFF. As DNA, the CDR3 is TGCAGTGCTCGGAGGGGGACCGGGGAGCTGTTTTTT.

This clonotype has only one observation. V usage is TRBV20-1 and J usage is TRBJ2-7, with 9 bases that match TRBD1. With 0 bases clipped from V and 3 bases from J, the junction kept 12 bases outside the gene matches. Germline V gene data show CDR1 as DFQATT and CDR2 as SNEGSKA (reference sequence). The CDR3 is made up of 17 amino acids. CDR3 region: CSARDLNLGTGIYEQYF. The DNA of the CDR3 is TGCAGTGCTAGAGACTTAAATTTGGGGACAGGGATCTACGAGCAGTACTTC.

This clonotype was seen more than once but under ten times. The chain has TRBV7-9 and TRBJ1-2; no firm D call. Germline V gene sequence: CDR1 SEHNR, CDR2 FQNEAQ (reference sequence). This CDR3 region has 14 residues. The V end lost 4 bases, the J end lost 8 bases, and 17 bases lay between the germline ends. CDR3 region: CASSSDAGLRGYTF. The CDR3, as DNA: TGTGCCAGCAGCTCCGACGCGGGTCTCAGAGGCTACACCTTC.